The entry that follows covers one T cell receptor (beta chain) sequence. What it binds is not known. The sample is drawn from a study of shared clonotypes between healthy human individuals. General study points: Approximately 4.5% was the fraction of naive CD4 clonotypes found shared across several donors.

Profiled with immunoSEQ multiplex PCR; TCRdb holds only in-frame clones, not every one. The sample yields around 750,000 clones, 74% seen once. Germline-derived CDR1 and CDR2 are SGHDT and YYEEEE. The V gene lost 4 bases and the J gene lost 4 bases, with 14 bases spanning the gap. The CDR3 contains 14 residues. Sample: memory CD4+ T cells sorted from blood. Described subset: CD45RA-negative fraction. V usage is TRBV5-6 and J usage is TRBJ1-1, with no clear D. The TCR comes from a woman aged 25 to 39 in good health. The CDR3 sequence is CASSDYQTGTEAFF. The CDR3 DNA follows: TGTGCCAGCAGCGACTACCAAACCGGCACTGAAGCTTTCTTT.